The T cell receptor (beta chain) under discussion was sequenced for a study of blood T cell repertoires in COVID-19. CDR3 length: 15 residues. V shed 7 bases and J 5 bases; nucleotides not matched to a gene: 14. Germline-derived CDR1 and CDR2 are SQVTM and ANQGSEA. Sequenced by immunoSEQ multiplex PCR; TCRdb stores in-frame clones only, minus some. The sample gives about 62,000 clones, 85% to 90% of which show up once; 15% to 20% is in the top ten. The chain recombines TRBV29-1 with TRBJ2-1; 7 bases fit TRBD2. Sequencing was done on a sample of peripheral blood. The sequence derives from an older woman with COVID-19, enrolled during active disease. CDR3 region: CSGRIGGSADNEQFF. CDR3 sequence (DNA): TGCAGCGGGAGAATCGGCGGGAGCGCTGACAATGAGCAGTTCTTC.